One and the same sample provided the 6 T cell receptor beta chains below, sequenced in a study of cytomegalovirus exposure and HLA in healthy donors. Only in-frame clones appear in the TCRdb table, and some are missing; sequencing was by immunoSEQ multiplex PCR. The sample includes 150,000 to 200,000 clones, 85% of them seen just once. The sequencing sample was made of PBMCs. The receptor set was obtained from a man aged 18 to 35 in good health and CMV-seropositive.

The rearrangement links TRBV7-2 to TRBJ2-5; TRBD2 matches at 7 bases. J was trimmed by 2 bases and V by 7 bases; bases with no gene match: 7. There are 14 residues in the CDR3. Germline CDR1 SGHTA, CDR2 FQGNSA. CDR3 amino acids: CASNSRRGQETQYF. CDR3 in DNA: TGTGCCAGCAATTCACGGCGGGGGCAAGAGACCCAGTACTTC.

This chain connects TRBV5-1 to TRBJ2-7, with 8 bases that match TRBD1. Germline CDR1 SGHRS, CDR2 YFSETQ. V was pared by 4 bases and J by 6 bases, with 12 bases of the junction left unmatched. The CDR3 sequence is 15 residues long. As DNA, the CDR3 is TGCGCCAGCAGCAAGGGACCGGGACAGGATACCGAGCAGTACTTC. It codes for CASSKGPGQDTEQYF.

The chain recombines TRBV5-1 with TRBJ1-1; D not certain. V dropped 4 bases and J dropped 5 bases, with 9 bases sitting between them. This CDR3 is 12 amino acids long. Looked up from germline, CDR1 is SGHRS and CDR2 is YFSETQ. This chain's CDR3 is CASSGTGTEAFF. In nucleotides, the CDR3 is TGCGCCAGCAGCGGAACCGGGACTGAAGCTTTCTTT.

This clone was recorded only once. The chain recombines TRBV7-8 with TRBJ1-2, with 7 bases matching TRBD1. The CDR3 spans 13 residues. Germline V CDR1 and CDR2: SGHVS, FQNEAQ. V shed 5 bases and J 3 bases; nucleotides not matched to a gene: 3. For the CDR3, the DNA is TGTGCCAGCAGCCAAGACAGGGACTATGGCTACACCTTC. Translation: CASSQDRDYGYTF.

This clone was picked up one time. J is TRBJ2-4 and V is TRBV28, with 9 positions matching TRBD2. Looked up from germline, CDR1 is MDHEN and CDR2 is SYDVKM. Unmatched junction bases numbered 7, after V lost 8 bases and J lost 2 bases. This CDR3 is 15 amino acids long. CDR3 loop: CASRLADPTKNIQYF. Written as DNA, the CDR3 is TGTGCCAGCCGACTAGCGGACCCTACCAAAAACATTCAGTACTTC.

The chain couples TRBV28 to TRBJ2-1; 14 positions agree with TRBD2. Germline V gene lookup returns CDR1 MDHEN and CDR2 SYDVKM. This CDR3 contains 15 residues. The J segment lost 7 bases and the V segment lost 4 bases, leaving 3 bases of the junction unmatched. CDR3 DNA sequence: TGTGCCAGCAGTTCCCGACTAGCGGGAGGGAATGAGCAGTTCTTC. It translates to CASSSRLAGGNEQFF.